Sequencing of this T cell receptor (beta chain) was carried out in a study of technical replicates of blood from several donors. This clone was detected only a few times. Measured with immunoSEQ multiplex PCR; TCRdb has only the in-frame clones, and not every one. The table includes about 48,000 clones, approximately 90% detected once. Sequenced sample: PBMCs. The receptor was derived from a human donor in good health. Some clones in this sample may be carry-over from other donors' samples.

CDR3 loop: CASRGQGAYNEQFF. The CDR3 coding sequence is TGTGCCAGTAGGGGACAGGGGGCGTACAATGAGCAGTTCTTC. The chain couples TRBV19 to TRBJ2-1; 12 positions agree with TRBD1. The CDR3 length is 14 residues. Losses at the gene ends were 6 bases for V and 4 bases for J; bases not matched to a gene: 1. Germline CDR1 LNHDA, CDR2 SQIVND (reference sequence).